Presented here are 28 T cell receptor beta chains from one specimen sequenced in a study of shared clonotypes between healthy human individuals (TCRdb year 2020). CD8 naive samples consisted of CD45RO-negative cells that were positively selected for CCR7, yielding a CD45RA+CCR7+ population without TemRA cells. Libraries were prepared through the immunoSEQ multiplex PCR assay. TCRdb's version of the immuneACCESS table is confined to in-frame rearrangements and falls short of the full clone set. An unresolved V gene accounts for under half of the shortfall where checked; the remainder is of unknown origin. Here the sample has roughly 890,000 clones; 80% to 95% occur a single time. The ten largest clonotypes hold 24% of the sample. Sequencing was performed on naive CD8+ T cells sorted from blood. The cell subset or site label, as the study defines it: CD45RA+CCR7+. These receptors were collected from a man younger than 40 in good health.

This clone has just one count. The chain has TRBV7-2 and TRBJ1-2; D call uncertain. V lost 5 bases to trimming and J lost 3 bases, with 28 bases between them. The CDR3 has 19 amino acids. Germline-derived CDR1 and CDR2 are SGHTA and FQGNSA. In DNA, the CDR3 is TGTGCCAGCAGCCCCTCGGCTGTTGACACTGACCCCGCGGACTATGGCTACACCTTC. It encodes CASSPSAVDTDPADYGYTF.

The V and J genes are TRBV7-2 and TRBJ2-1, with D perhaps assigned TRBD1 or TRBD2 (6 bases each). The CDR3 consists of 16 residues. Germline CDR1 is SGHTA and CDR2 is FQGNSA. The germline V and J ends were trimmed by 2 bases and 6 bases, with 17 bases remaining between them. The CDR3 DNA sequence: TGTGCCAGCAGCTTAAACAGGGCGGGACCAAGCAATGAGCAGTTCTTC. It yields the protein CASSLNRAGPSNEQFF.

V usage is TRBV30 and J usage is TRBJ1-5, with D maybe TRBD1 (6 bases). V shed 4 bases and J shed 1 base, with 11 bases lying between them. Germline CDR1 GTSNPN, CDR2 SVGIG (reference sequence). The CDR3 totals 14 residues. The CDR3: CAWNPGTSNQPQHF. The CDR3 DNA sequence: TGTGCCTGGAATCCCGGGACAAGCAATCAGCCCCAGCATTTT.

The chain joins TRBV7-9 to TRBJ2-1; unclear D gene. Per germline, CDR1 SEHNR and CDR2 FQNEAQ (reference sequence). This CDR3 contains 12 residues. The V end was cut by 6 bases, the J end by 3 bases, with 6 bases between. The CDR3: CASRQNYNEQFF. CDR3 DNA sequence: TGTGCCAGCAGACAAAACTACAATGAGCAGTTCTTC.

This rearrangement joins TRBV11-2 to TRBJ2-7; 7 bases are a match to TRBD2. The junction had 9 bases not matched to a gene; V was cut back by 6 bases and J by 4 bases. The CDR3 sequence is 14 residues long. Germline assignment: CDR1 SGHAT and CDR2 FQNNGV. DNA of the CDR3: TGTGCCAGCAGTTATGGGGAGGGCCTGTACGAGCAGTACTTC. Residues: CASSYGEGLYEQYF.

V usage is TRBV6-6 and J usage is TRBJ2-7; D unresolved. The germline CDR1 and CDR2 sequences are MNHNY and SVGAGI (reference sequence). Trimming took 5 bases from V and 2 from J, leaving 10 bases between them. There are 13 residues in the CDR3. Here the CDR3 DNA reads TGTGCCAGCAGTCACAGTGGCCCCTACGAGCAGTACTTC. Its protein is CASSHSGPYEQYF.

The chain combines TRBV7-3 with TRBJ2-3; TRBD2 aligns across 12 bases. Trimming took 1 base from V and 6 from J; bases not matched to a gene: 5. This CDR3 has 16 residues. The germline V gene encodes CDR1 SGHTA and CDR2 FQGTGA. The CDR3 DNA sequence: TGTGCCAGCAGCTTAAGCCTAGCGGGAGGGGTGGATACGCAGTATTTT. It translates to CASSLSLAGGVDTQYF.

The rearrangement joins TRBV27 to TRBJ2-1; 8 nucleotides agree with TRBD1. This CDR3 comprises 14 residues. Germline assignment: CDR1 MNHEY and CDR2 SMNVEV (reference sequence). Trimming cost V 8 bases and J 4 bases; bases outside gene matches: 7. The CDR3 DNA reads TGTGCCAGCGAAGGACAGGGACGGTACAATGAGCAGTTCTTC. This codes for CASEGQGRYNEQFF.

This clone was seen only once. The chain carries TRBV7-7 and TRBJ2-2; TRBD2 aligns across 10 bases. Trimming at V came to 6 bases and at J to 7 bases, leaving 5 bases not matched to a gene. Germline V gene lookup returns CDR1 SSHAT and CDR2 FNYEAQ (reference sequence). The CDR3 covers 14 residues. The CDR3 nucleotides read TGTGCCAGCAGGGGACTAGCGACTGGCGGGGAGCTGTTTTTT. It yields the protein CASRGLATGGELFF.

This clone was observed a few times. The chain uses TRBV10-3 and TRBJ2-7; 7 nucleotides agree with TRBD2. V trimming: 0 bases; J trimming: 2 bases; junction bases outside the gene matches: 10. The germline CDR1 and CDR2 sequences are ENHRY and SYGVKD. The CDR3 runs to 17 residues. CDR3 sequence (DNA): TGTGCCATCAGTGAGTCCCTCCAATCGACTAGCACCTACGAGCAGTACTTC. It specifies CAISESLQSTSTYEQYF.

The V call is TRBV4-2, the J call TRBJ1-1; D call uncertain. Trimming took 4 bases from V and 1 from J, leaving 16 bases between them. Germline lookup yields CDR1 LGHNA and CDR2 YNFKEQ. The CDR3 totals 16 residues. CDR3 amino acids: CASSPWTATANTEAFF. The CDR3 DNA reads as TGTGCCAGCAGCCCATGGACCGCAACAGCGAACACTGAAGCTTTCTTT.

The rearrangement uses TRBV7-9 and TRBJ1-1, with D possibly TRBD1 on 5 matching bases. This CDR3 comprises 15 residues. Deletions cut 3 bases from V and 2 bases from J, with 13 bases between. Germline CDR1 and CDR2: SEHNR and FQNEAQ (reference sequence). The CDR3 spells CASSFYQGENTEAFF. DNA of the CDR3: TGTGCCAGCAGCTTTTATCAGGGAGAAAACACTGAAGCTTTCTTT.

The genes are TRBV27 and TRBJ2-7; 10 nucleotides agree with TRBD1. The CDR3 is 14 amino acids. The germline gives CDR1 MNHEY, CDR2 SMNVEV (reference sequence). The J segment lost 7 bases and the V segment lost 5 bases, leaving 8 bases of the junction unmatched. The CDR3 nucleotides read TGTGCCAGCAGTATTCCCGGACAGGGGGAAGAGCAGTACTTC. This sequence encodes CASSIPGQGEEQYF.

Here the CDR3 reads CASSQDLAGGSYNEQFF. The CDR3 region has the DNA TGCGCCAGCAGCCAAGACCTAGCGGGAGGTTCCTACAATGAGCAGTTCTTC. The chain combines TRBV4-3 with TRBJ2-1, with 11 bases aligning to TRBD2. The trim removed 0 bases at V and 1 base at J, leaving 2 bases unmatched. This CDR3 comprises 17 residues. Germline CDR1 is LGHNA and CDR2 is YSLEER.

The gene calls are TRBV6-5 and TRBJ1-5; D is possibly TRBD1 (5 bases). V was pared by 6 bases and J by 4 bases, with 13 bases between. CDR1 MNHEY and CDR2 SVGAGI come from the germline V gene. This CDR3 has 14 amino acids. CDR3 loop: CASSPPGGNQPQHF. In DNA, the CDR3 is TGTGCCAGCAGCCCCCCCGGGGGGAATCAGCCCCAGCATTTT.

The chain carries TRBV6-5 and TRBJ2-3; 8 nucleotides match TRBD1. The CDR3 is made up of 15 amino acids. The ends lost 2 bases at V and 0 bases at J; junction bases unmatched: 1. Germline CDR1 and CDR2: MNHEY and SVGAGI. CDR3 protein: CASSYRTGSTDTQYF. The CDR3 nucleotides are TGTGCCAGCAGTTACAGGACAGGGAGCACAGATACGCAGTATTTT.

The chain recombines TRBV15 with TRBJ2-2; 14 nucleotides match TRBD2. J was trimmed by 4 bases and V by 5 bases; bases with no gene match: 6. CDR1 is LNHNV and CDR2 is YYDKDF in the germline V gene (reference sequence). CDR3 length equals 17 residues. The CDR3 spells CATSFGLAGGSTGELFF. The CDR3 region has the DNA TGTGCCACCAGCTTTGGACTAGCGGGAGGAAGCACCGGGGAGCTGTTTTTT.

The genes are TRBV15 and TRBJ1-2, with 10 bases fitting TRBD1. Germline V gives CDR1 LNHNV, CDR2 YYDKDF (reference sequence). The CDR3 is 17 residues long. V lost 0 bases and J lost 3; bases outside the gene matches: 7. The CDR3 sequence: CATSRDRRDRGDYGYTF. The CDR3, as DNA: TGTGCCACCAGCAGAGATAGGAGGGACAGGGGCGACTATGGCTACACCTTC.

The sample holds one count of this clone. This chain connects TRBV7-9 to TRBJ2-5; D is ambiguous. CDR3 size: 12 residues. In germline, CDR1 is SEHNR, CDR2 FQNEAQ (reference sequence). The V and J ends lost 5 bases and 5 bases respectively, with 9 bases between them. The CDR3 sequence: CASSAIDETQYF. CDR3 bases: TGTGCCAGCAGCGCAATTGACGAGACCCAGTACTTC.

This sequence joins TRBV28 and TRBJ2-1; 11 bases match TRBD2. The ends lost 3 bases at V and 0 bases at J; junction bases unmatched: 4. This CDR3 region has 17 residues. Looked up from germline, CDR1 is MDHEN and CDR2 is SYDVKM. The CDR3 coding sequence is TGTGCCAGCAGTTTGGGACTAGCGGAGCTCTCCTACAATGAGCAGTTCTTC. Encoded protein: CASSLGLAELSYNEQFF. Based on the CDR3 plus reference TRBV28 and TRBJ2-1, the full variable domain is DVKVTQSSRYLVKRTGEKVFLECVQDMDHENMFWYRQDPGLGLRLIYFSYDVKMKEKGDIPEGYSVSREKKERFSLILESASTNQTSMYLCASSLGLAELSYNEQFFGPGTRLTVL.

The chain recombines TRBV30 with TRBJ2-1; D uncertain. The CDR3 has 13 amino acids. The germline V gene has CDR1 GTSNPN and CDR2 SVGIG (reference sequence). Between the trimmed V and J ends, which lost 3 bases and 7 bases, there was a span of 13 bases. The CDR3 sequence is CAWSSASWNEQFF. The CDR3 DNA follows: TGTGCCTGGAGCTCGGCCTCGTGGAATGAGCAGTTCTTC.

The V call is TRBV5-5, the J call TRBJ2-7; D uncertain. The CDR3 covers 15 residues. V was cut by 0 bases and J by 3 bases, with 13 bases left in between. Germline CDR1 and CDR2: SGHKS and YYEKEE (reference sequence). The CDR3, as DNA: TGTGCCAGCAGCTTGGTCCCCCCTGGGATCTACGAGCAGTACTTC. It encodes CASSLVPPGIYEQYF.

This chain uses TRBV19 with TRBJ1-1; D is possibly TRBD1 (5 bases). V was clipped by 6 bases and J by 9 bases, with 14 bases between them. Germline CDR1 reads LNHDA; CDR2 reads SQIVND (reference sequence). The CDR3 covers 12 residues. The CDR3, as DNA: TGTGCCAGTAGCCCGGGACGCCTCCAAGCTTTCTTT. Protein sequence: CASSPGRLQAFF.

The chain employs TRBV7-9 and TRBJ2-1; no clear D gene. Per the germline V gene, CDR1 is SEHNR and CDR2 is FQNEAQ (reference sequence). Between the trimmed V and J ends, which lost 4 bases and 9 bases, there was a span of 13 bases. This CDR3 is 13 amino acids long. CDR3 DNA sequence: TGTGCCAGCAGCTACCCCCTCGTGGGTGAGCAGTTCTTC. Its protein is CASSYPLVGEQFF.

V usage is TRBV30 and J usage is TRBJ2-1; D not certain. Germline values: CDR1 GTSNPN, CDR2 SVGIG (reference sequence). This CDR3 region has 14 residues. The V gene lost 4 bases and the J gene lost 0 bases, with 10 bases spanning the gap. CDR3 amino acids: CAWTAPSSYNEQFF. CDR3 in DNA: TGTGCCTGGACGGCTCCGAGCTCCTACAATGAGCAGTTCTTC. The full variable domain, rest sourced from reference TRBV30 and TRBJ2-1, is SQTIHQWPATLVQPVGSPLSLECTVEGTSNPNLYWYRQAAGRGLQLLFYSVGIGQISSEVPQNLSASRPQDRQFILSSKKLLLSDSGFYLCAWTAPSSYNEQFFGPGTRLTVL.

The V gene is TRBV11-2, the J gene TRBJ2-5; D call uncertain. The CDR3 length is 14 residues. V gave up 5 bases and J gave up 5 bases, with 15 bases separating them. Germline V gene lookup returns CDR1 SGHAT and CDR2 FQNNGV. The CDR3 is CASSVHGVLETQYF. DNA of the CDR3: TGTGCCAGCAGCGTACATGGGGTTCTGGAGACCCAGTACTTC.

The chain carries TRBV29-1 and TRBJ2-2, with 10 bases matching TRBD2. The V segment lost 5 bases and the J segment 5 bases; nucleotides outside the gene matches: 11. The CDR3 loop spans 16 amino acids. The V gene's germline CDR1 is SQVTM and CDR2 ANQGSEA. CDR3 sequence: CSVFLLAGDGTGELFF. CDR3 DNA sequence: TGCAGCGTTTTCCTTCTAGCGGGAGATGGTACCGGGGAGCTGTTTTTT.

This clone appeared once. The chain recombines TRBV7-9 with TRBJ2-5, with 10 positions matching TRBD2. This CDR3 has 16 residues. CDR1 and CDR2 from the germline V gene are SEHNR and FQNEAQ (reference sequence). Unmatched junction bases numbered 10, after V lost 5 bases and J lost 4 bases. CDR3 amino acids: CASSRINLAGVETQYF. CDR3 DNA sequence: TGTGCCAGCAGCCGAATCAACCTAGCGGGAGTAGAGACCCAGTACTTC.